Listed below are T cell receptor beta chains from one sample, sequenced in a study of T cell responses to AZD1222 COVID-19 vaccine. This table comes from immunoSEQ multiplex PCR, and its TCRdb copy is limited to in-frame clones, with some not included. The sample carries 65,000 to 70,000 clones, 83% recorded once. The starting material was peripheral blood, obtained 28 days after the second AZD1222 dose. The source of these receptors is an adult who received the AZD1222 COVID-19 vaccine. Each CDR3 is given with its conserved first and last residue.

j_gene: TRBJ2-1; v_gene: TRBV5-1; CDR3aa: CASSLASGRSDNEQFF
j_gene: TRBJ1-1; v_gene: TRBV7-6; CDR3aa: CASSLAQVLNTEAFF
j_gene: TRBJ2-7; v_gene: TRBV10-3; CDR3aa: CANRDRDFEQYF
j_gene: TRBJ2-7; v_gene: TRBV6-2/TRBV6-3; CDR3aa: CASSQAYEQYF
j_gene: TRBJ2-5; v_gene: TRBV6-2/TRBV6-3; CDR3aa: CASSYEVTQYF
j_gene: TRBJ2-2; v_gene: TRBV5-1; CDR3aa: CASSLAFGVGNTGELFF
j_gene: TRBJ1-1; v_gene: TRBV10-3; CDR3aa: CAITGDRTEAFF
j_gene: TRBJ1-1; v_gene: TRBV4-3; CDR3aa: CASSQDAYFSLRVPFF
j_gene: TRBJ2-7; v_gene: TRBV6-5; CDR3aa: CASSQRGARYEQYF
j_gene: TRBJ1-6; v_gene: TRBV5-6; CDR3aa: CASSFSWDAPLHF
j_gene: TRBJ1-1; v_gene: TRBV5-1; CDR3aa: CASSLGQGGGNTEAFF
j_gene: TRBJ1-5; v_gene: TRBV19; CDR3aa: CASTPLRQGGNQPQHF
j_gene: TRBJ1-2; v_gene: TRBV11-2; CDR3aa: CASSLGDDWRYTF
j_gene: TRBJ2-3; v_gene: TRBV4-1; CDR3aa: CASSQDRTAGKETQYF
j_gene: TRBJ2-7; v_gene: TRBV4-1; CDR3aa: CASSQESRPIYEQYF
j_gene: TRBJ2-3; v_gene: TRBV28; CDR3aa: CASSLTDTQYF
j_gene: TRBJ2-3; v_gene: TRBV15; CDR3aa: CATSRAPGTGRRDTQYF
j_gene: TRBJ1-5; v_gene: TRBV29-1; CDR3aa: CSIAGTEDQPQHF
j_gene: TRBJ2-3; v_gene: TRBV6-1; CDR3aa: CASSEVGTATDTQYF
j_gene: TRBJ1-2; v_gene: TRBV18; CDR3aa: CASSPRWDSLNGYTF
j_gene: TRBJ2-3; v_gene: TRBV7-6; CDR3aa: CASSRTGPFTDTQYF
j_gene: TRBJ2-1; v_gene: TRBV27; CDR3aa: CASSLSPSGGGSYNEQFF
j_gene: TRBJ1-6; v_gene: TRBV3-1/TRBV3-2; CDR3aa: CASTFRDRRSPLHF
j_gene: TRBJ1-4; v_gene: TRBV25-1; CDR3aa: CASSDPGRGGEKLFF